The present entry profiles one TCR beta chain with its context. TCR beta libraries were prepared from cDNA with unique molecular identifiers. A single record per CDR3 protein comes from TCRdb applying MiXCR to the PCR reads. The sample records 450,000 to 650,000 distinct CDR3 sequences, 44% being singletons. The data were taken from a study of post-analysis software for immune sequencing data. About the study: Both relapsing-remitting and secondary progressive multiple sclerosis featured among the disease courses, as did progressive-relapsing multiple sclerosis.

This sequence was found in a girl aged 5 to 17 with multiple sclerosis. The sample comprised blood.

CDR3 in DNA: TGTGCCACCAGTGATTTGGGCCCCGAGCAGTACTTC. Its protein is CATSDLGPEQYF. The genes are TRBV24-1 and TRBJ2-7; D unresolved. The germline V gene encodes CDR1 KGHDR and CDR2 SFDVKD. V dropped 0 bases and J dropped 6 bases, with 5 bases sitting between them. The CDR3 runs to 12 residues.